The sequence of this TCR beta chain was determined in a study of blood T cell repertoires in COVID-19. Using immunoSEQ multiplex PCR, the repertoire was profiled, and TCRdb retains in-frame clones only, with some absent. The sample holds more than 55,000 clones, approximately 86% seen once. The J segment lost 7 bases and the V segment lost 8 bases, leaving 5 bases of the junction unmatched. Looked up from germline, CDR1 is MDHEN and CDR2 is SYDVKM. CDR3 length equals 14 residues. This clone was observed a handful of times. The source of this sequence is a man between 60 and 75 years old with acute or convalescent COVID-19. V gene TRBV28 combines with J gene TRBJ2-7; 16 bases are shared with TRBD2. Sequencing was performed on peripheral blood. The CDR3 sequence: CASGTSGRAGEQYF. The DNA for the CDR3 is TGTGCCAGCGGGACTAGCGGGAGGGCTGGTGAGCAGTACTTC.